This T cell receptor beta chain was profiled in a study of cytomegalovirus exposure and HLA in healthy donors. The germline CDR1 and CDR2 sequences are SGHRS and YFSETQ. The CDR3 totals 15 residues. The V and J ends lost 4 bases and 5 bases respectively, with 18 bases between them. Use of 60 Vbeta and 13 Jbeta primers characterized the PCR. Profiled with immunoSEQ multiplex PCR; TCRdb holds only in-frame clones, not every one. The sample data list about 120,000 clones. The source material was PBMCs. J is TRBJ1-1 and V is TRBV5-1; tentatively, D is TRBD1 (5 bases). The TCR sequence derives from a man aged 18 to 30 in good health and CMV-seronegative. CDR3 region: CASSPGTSQKTEAFF. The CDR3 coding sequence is TGCGCCAGCAGCCCTGGGACTTCTCAGAAAACTGAAGCTTTCTTT.